These T cell receptor beta chains were read from a single sample in a study of T-cell memory formation after mild COVID-19. TCRdb reanalysed the 5' RACE reads using MiXCR and keeps one entry per CDR3 protein. Here the sample spans about 240,000 distinct CDR3 sequences, 8% to 10% being singletons. Sequencing was performed on PBMCs or a T cell subset sorted from them (not recorded which). The receptors shown here come from a man aged 18 to 29 who had mild COVID-19 (a few samples of this study predate the infection). Cell type and time point are not known. CDR3s include the opening cysteine and the closing phenylalanine or tryptophan. D genes are given only for firm matches. Clone size is stated in some rows and not others, as once, few, many or a class when expanded.

J gene	V gene	clone size	D gene	CDR3 DNA	CDR3 protein
TRBJ2-2	TRBV5-1	many	.	TGCGCCAGCAGCCCCCGGGGACCAGCTACCGGGGAGCTGTTTTTT	CASSPRGPATGELFF
TRBJ1-5	TRBV6-2/TRBV6-3	.	TRBD1	TGTGCCAGCAGCTTGGACCGGGACAGAAGTGACTTTAGCAATCAGCCCCAGCATTTT	CASSLDRDRSDFSNQPQHF
TRBJ2-3	TRBV11-2	.	.	TGTGCCAGCAGCTTGGGGACCAACACAGATACGCAGTGTTTT	CASSLGTNTDTQCF
TRBJ2-3	TRBV6-1	few	.	TGTGCCAGCAGTCTGCAGGACGTCACGGATACGCAGTATTTT	CASSLQDVTDTQYF
TRBJ2-3	TRBV7-9	.	.	TGTGCCAGCAGCTTAGGGGAGAGTGGATACACAGATACGCAGTATTTT	CASSLGESGYTDTQYF
TRBJ1-1	TRBV19	.	TRBD1	TGTGCCAGTAATTCTCAGGAGGGGGCTGACACTGAAGCTTTCTTT	CASNSQEGADTEAFF
TRBJ1-1	TRBV5-5	few	.	TGTGCCAGCAGCCCGGAGGTTGGGAGCCTTTGGACTGAAGCTTTCTTT	CASSPEVGSLWTEAFF
TRBJ2-5	TRBV24-1	.	.	TGTGCCACCAGTGGGGGACACCAAGAGACCCAGTACTTC	CATSGGHQETQYF
TRBJ2-7	TRBV10-2	few	.	TGCGCCAGCAGTGAGGTGGAGTCCTACGAGCAGTACTTC	CASSEVESYEQYF
TRBJ2-2	TRBV11-3	few	TRBD1	TGTGCCAGCAGCTTAGATCAGGCCGGGACAGGGAACACCGGGGAGCTGTTTTTT	CASSLDQAGTGNTGELFF
TRBJ1-5	TRBV5-6	.	.	TGTGCCAGCAGCCGCAAGAATCAGCCCCAGCATTTT	CASSRKNQPQHF
TRBJ1-1	TRBV30	few	TRBD1	TGTGCCTGGTCCAGGGACAGGAACACTGAAGCTTTCTTT	CAWSRDRNTEAFF
TRBJ2-3	TRBV27	.	TRBD2	TGTGCCAGCAGGTCCGGGGGGGCGGGCCCAGATACGCAGTATTTT	CASRSGGAGPDTQYF
TRBJ1-1	TRBV27	.	TRBD1	TGTGCCAGCCGGGTAGACAGGGCAAACACTGAAGCTTTCTTT	CASRVDRANTEAFF
TRBJ2-2	TRBV6-2/TRBV6-3	many	.	TGTGCCAGCAGTTACGCGAACACCGGGGAGCTGTTTTTT	CASSYANTGELFF
TRBJ2-7	TRBV19	many	TRBD2	TGTGCCAGTAGTTCTGGACTAGCGGGATACGAGCAGTACTTC	CASSSGLAGYEQYF
TRBJ1-1	TRBV7-8	few	.	TGTGCCAGCAGCTTATCCCGTTGGACTGAAGCTTTCTTT	CASSLSRWTEAFF
TRBJ2-5	TRBV4-1	.	TRBD2	TGCGCCAGCAGCCAAGAGTCCCGGGGGGGACTCCAGGAGACCCAGTACTTC	CASSQESRGGLQETQYF
TRBJ2-3	TRBV4-3	few	TRBD2	TGCGCCAGCAGCCAAGATCTTGTTCGTGCGGGAGGTTCTGGTTCGACAGATACGCAGTATTTT	CASSQDLVRAGGSGSTDTQYF
TRBJ1-6	TRBV7-2	few	.	TGTGCCAGCAGCTTAGAACCAGCGCTGGGGTATAATTCACCCCTCCACTTT	CASSLEPALGYNSPLHF
TRBJ2-1	TRBV7-2	few	.	TGTGCCAGCAGGCCCCGGCCTAGCGGTCAGGGGGTGCAGTTCTTC	CASRPRPSGQGVQFF
TRBJ1-1	TRBV12-3/TRBV12-4	few	.	TGTGCCAGCAGTTTATCAGGGCGATATACTGAAGCTTTCTTT	CASSLSGRYTEAFF
TRBJ2-7	TRBV7-2	few	.	TGTGCCAGCAGCCCCGGCCTAAGATCCCTCTACGAGCAGTACTTC	CASSPGLRSLYEQYF
TRBJ2-1	TRBV12-3/TRBV12-4	many	TRBD2	TGTGCCAGCAGTTCGCGACCACTAGCGGGGGGGCCATGGGACAATGAGCAGTTCTTC	CASSSRPLAGGPWDNEQFF
TRBJ2-2	TRBV5-5	many	.	TGTGCCAGCAGCGCGGACCTAGTCGGGGAGCTGTTTTTT	CASSADLVGELFF
TRBJ2-5	TRBV25-1	.	.	TGTGCCAGCAGTGATCCCAGGCAAGAGACCCAGTACTTC	CASSDPRQETQYF
TRBJ1-2	TRBV12-3/TRBV12-4	few	.	TGTGCCAGCAGTTTACCCCCTTATGGCTACACCTTC	CASSLPPYGYTF
TRBJ1-1	TRBV7-6	.	.	TGTGCCAGCAGCTTAGCGGGGACGGCCAACACTGAAGCTTTCTTT	CASSLAGTANTEAFF
TRBJ2-7	TRBV4-3	few	TRBD2	TGCGCCAGCAGCCGCGACGGGGGGGCCTACGAGCAGTACTTC	CASSRDGGAYEQYF
TRBJ2-2	TRBV4-2	.	TRBD2	TGTGCCAGCAGCCAAGAATGGCAGGGGACTAGCGGTAACACCGGGGAGCTGTTTTTT	CASSQEWQGTSGNTGELFF
TRBJ1-1	TRBV20-1	many	.	TGCAGTGTACCCGAAGGGAACACTGAAGCTTTCTTT	CSVPEGNTEAFF
TRBJ1-2	TRBV4-1	few	.	TGCGCCAGCAGCCAAGATTCGAGGGATAACTATGGCTACACCTTC	CASSQDSRDNYGYTF
TRBJ1-6	TRBV20-1	.	TRBD1	TGCAGTGCTAGAGCCTCCGAGGAGACAGGGGACGGGTCACCCCTCCACTTT	CSARASEETGDGSPLHF
TRBJ2-1	TRBV7-2	.	TRBD1	TGTGCCAGCAGCTTAGCGGGGACAGGGGACAATGAGCAGTTCTTC	CASSLAGTGDNEQFF
TRBJ2-5	TRBV5-1	few	TRBD2	TGCGCCAGCAGCTGGACTAGCGGGGGAGAAGAGACCCAGTACTTC	CASSWTSGGEETQYF
TRBJ1-2	TRBV12-3/TRBV12-4	few	TRBD1	TGTGCCAGCAGAGCCGGACAGGGAGGCTATGGCTACACCTTC	CASRAGQGGYGYTF
TRBJ1-2	TRBV5-6	.	.	TGTGCCAGCAGCTTGGCTGGGTTTGATGGCTACACCTTC	CASSLAGFDGYTF